The T cell receptor (beta chain) described here comes from a study of shared clonotypes between healthy human individuals. Study-level points and caveats: All-four-donor shared clonotypes had higher generation probabilities than non-shared clonotypes did.

Deep level was the assay's run setting. Splitting of each subset's genomic DNA was done evenly across several immunoSEQ plates. Assay: immunoSEQ multiplex PCR; the TCRdb copy retains only in-frame clones and omits some. The table has over 1.4 million clones, over 95% seen once; the top ten hold roughly 1.1%. CDR3 length equals 15 residues. Trimming took 1 base from V and 4 from J; bases not matched to a gene: 4. CDR1 and CDR2 (germline): SGHNT, YYREEE (reference sequence). Splitting of CD4+ cells produced CD45RA+ naive and CD45RA-negative memory subsets. On this clone: The target antigen is unknown.

This clonotype was obtained from a man aged 25-45 years in good health. The genes are TRBV5-4 and TRBJ2-2; TRBD1 matches 7 bases. The specimen was naive CD4+ T cells sorted from blood. As for subset: CD45RA+ positively selected. Here the CDR3 DNA reads TGTGCCAGCAGCTTGCAGGGGGTGGTCACCGGGGAGCTGTTTTTT. Translating it yields CASSLQGVVTGELFF. Full variable domain (remainder filled in from reference TRBV5-4 and TRBJ2-2): ETGVTQSPTHLIKTRGQQVTLRCSSQSGHNTVSWYQQALGQGPQFIFQYYREEENGRGNFPPRFSGLQFPNYSSELNVNALELDDSALYLCASSLQGVVTGELFFGEGSRLTVL.